The next 3 T cell receptor beta chains were all read from a single sample in a study of T-cell reconstitution after alpha-beta-depleted transplantation in children. The TCRbeta library was prepared with unique molecular identifiers. TCRdb reanalysed the PCR reads using MiXCR and keeps one entry per CDR3 protein. The table shows about 460,000 distinct CDR3 sequences, with roughly 10% occurring only once. Here the sequenced sample was PBMCs, taken before TCRalphabeta/CD19-depleted stem cell transplant. Receptor source: a child aged 2 to 10 with inherited bone marrow failure, due to receive a stem cell transplant.

This clonotype turned up a few times. The CDR3 DNA follows: TGCGCCAGCAGCTTAGGGGAGAGAGTAGATACGCAGTATTTT. Translation: CASSLGERVDTQYF. V and J are TRBV5-1 and TRBJ2-3; tentatively, D is TRBD1 or TRBD2 (5 bases each). The CDR3 totals 14 residues. CDR1 and CDR2 (germline): SGHRS, YFSETQ. Between the trimmed V and J ends, which lost 2 bases and 5 bases, there was a span of 12 bases.

This clonotype was counted ten times or more. The genes are TRBV5-6 and TRBJ2-1, with D maybe TRBD2 (5 bases). The germline V and J ends were trimmed by 4 bases and 4 bases, with 15 bases remaining between them. The germline V gene encodes CDR1 SGHDT and CDR2 YYEEEE. This CDR3 has 15 amino acids. The CDR3 region is CASSLLATGYNEQFF. The CDR3 DNA reads TGTGCCAGCAGCCTGTTAGCAACGGGATACAATGAGCAGTTCTTC.

This clonotype was found many times. The conserved phenylalanine or tryptophan normally closing the CDR3 is absent here, so this likely arose from a read error. Because the CDR3's place on the DNA is in doubt, the DNA is left out and the CDR3 is given as listed by TCRdb. The chain has TRBV12-3 or TRBV12-4 and TRBJ1-3; whether TRBD1, the table's D call, matches the DNA was not checked. 8 amino acids form the CDR3, both terminal residues included. The CDR3 sequence is CASSPGRV.